The 27 T cell receptor beta chains below were found in one sample sequenced in a study of radiation and T cells in renal cell carcinoma. Time point reported: baseline pretreatment blood. Treatment denoted: 15 Gy SBRT to primary tumor, nephrectomy 4 weeks later. Data came from immunoSEQ multiplex PCR; TCRdb stores just in-frame clones and leaves some out. The sample holds approximately 150,000 clones, less than 85% seen once. The material sequenced was blood, taken from a patient whose treatment included radiotherapy and nephrectomy. These TCRs come from a woman between 45 and 60 years old with renal cell carcinoma.

The rearrangement links TRBV6-1 to TRBJ1-3, with 9 positions matching TRBD1. The germline V gene encodes CDR1 MNHNS and CDR2 SASEGT. Unmatched junction bases numbered 17, after V lost 4 bases and J lost 16 bases. The CDR3 consists of 15 residues. CDR3 region: CASSAPGQGLPWLYF. The CDR3 coding sequence is TGTGCCAGCAGTGCACCGGGACAGGGACTACCTTGGTTGTATTTT.

V usage is TRBV29-1 and J usage is TRBJ2-7; TRBD1 matches 9 bases. This CDR3 is 14 amino acids long. The germline gives CDR1 SQVTM, CDR2 ANQGSEA. Trimming removed 6 bases from V and 6 bases from J; junction bases left unmatched: 12. The CDR3 loop is CSVGQGTRAAEQYF. The CDR3 bases are TGCAGCGTGGGACAGGGTACCAGGGCTGCCGAGCAGTACTTC.

The chain links TRBV6-5 to TRBJ2-1, with 7 bases aligning to TRBD2. CDR1 MNHEY and CDR2 SVGAGI come from the germline V gene. V gave up 10 bases and J gave up 9 bases; unmatched junction bases: 9. The CDR3 length is 12 residues. Here the CDR3 reads CATTGTNGEQFF. In DNA form, the CDR3 reads TGTGCCACCACGGGGACTAACGGTGAGCAGTTCTTC.

The J gene is TRBJ2-6, the V gene TRBV28; 7 nucleotides align to TRBD1. The V gene end was trimmed by 8 bases and the J gene end by 3 bases; junction bases not matched to a gene: 1. Looked up from germline, CDR1 is MDHEN and CDR2 is SYDVKM. The CDR3 spans 13 residues. CDR3 protein: CASRQGGANVLTF. The CDR3 region has the DNA TGTGCCAGCCGACAGGGTGGGGCCAACGTCCTGACTTTC.

The rearrangement links TRBV25-1 to TRBJ2-3; D may be TRBD2 (7 bases). Between the trimmed V and J ends, which lost 5 bases and 2 bases, there was a span of 17 bases. Germline V CDR1 and CDR2: MGHDK, SYGVNS. The CDR3 is made up of 16 amino acids. The CDR3, as DNA: TGTGCCAGCAGTACCGCTAGGGGGGGGTACACAGATACGCAGTATTTT. As protein: CASSTARGGYTDTQYF.

Written as DNA, the CDR3 is TGTGCCAGTCAGAAAGGGGCGGACACTGAAGCTTTCTTT. Protein: CASQKGADTEAFF. The gene calls are TRBV19 and TRBJ1-1; D may be TRBD1 (5 bases). Between the trimmed V and J ends, which lost 8 bases and 3 bases, there was a span of 13 bases. CDR1 is LNHDA and CDR2 is SQIVND in the germline V gene (reference sequence). CDR3 size: 13 residues.

The chain joins TRBV5-5 to TRBJ2-2, with D perhaps matching TRBD2 (5 bases). Germline values: CDR1 SGHKS, CDR2 YYEKEE (reference sequence). The CDR3 contains 15 residues. Trimming took 4 bases from V and 0 from J, leaving 10 bases between them. CDR3 in amino acids: CASSNGLTNTGELFF. The CDR3 DNA reads TGTGCCAGCAGCAACGGACTGACGAACACCGGGGAGCTGTTTTTT. The full variable domain, in which reference TRBV5-5 and TRBJ2-2 provide the parts outside the CDR3, is DAGVTQSPTHLIKTRGQQVTLRCSPISGHKSVSWYQQVLGQGPQFIFQYYEKEERGRGNFPDRFSARQFPNYSSELNVNALLLGDSALYLCASSNGLTNTGELFFGEGSRLTVL.

V gene TRBV5-4 combines with J gene TRBJ1-4; possibly TRBD1 for D (5 bases). With 5 bases removed from V and 8 bases from J, the gap between germline ends came to 13 bases. The CDR3 has 13 residues. The V gene's germline CDR1 is SGHNT and CDR2 YYREEE (reference sequence). The CDR3 region has the DNA TGTGCCAGCAGAGGGGCCAGGGACGAAAAACTGTTTTTT. Protein sequence: CASRGARDEKLFF.

This chain links TRBV5-4 with TRBJ1-6, with 7 bases identical to TRBD1. The CDR3 sequence is 14 residues long. The ends lost 2 bases at V and 5 bases at J; junction bases unmatched: 1. Germline-derived CDR1 and CDR2 are SGHNT and YYREEE (reference sequence). For the CDR3, the DNA is TGTGCCAGCAGCTTTACAGGGGATAATTCACCCCTCCACTTT. Its translation: CASSFTGDNSPLHF.

The rearrangement uses TRBV28 and TRBJ2-7; 9 nucleotides match TRBD1. The CDR3 sequence is 13 residues long. The V gene's germline CDR1 is MDHEN and CDR2 SYDVKM. V lost 8 bases, J lost 3 bases, and 5 bases stayed unmatched. The CDR3 sequence is CASSTGGLYEQYF. CDR3 bases: TGTGCCAGCTCGACAGGGGGACTCTACGAGCAGTACTTC. Based on the CDR3 plus reference TRBV28 and TRBJ2-7, the full variable domain is DVKVTQSSRYLVKRTGEKVFLECVQDMDHENMFWYRQDPGLGLRLIYFSYDVKMKEKGDIPEGYSVSREKKERFSLILESASTNQTSMYLCASSTGGLYEQYFGPGTRLTVT.

V gene TRBV9 combines with J gene TRBJ2-1; D gene uncertain. The germline V gene encodes CDR1 SGDLS and CDR2 YYNGEE. CDR3 size: 16 residues. With 0 bases removed from V and 6 bases from J, the gap between germline ends came to 16 bases. The DNA for the CDR3 is TGTGCCAGCAGCGTAGCGCATTCGAGGAATGCCAATGAGCAGTTCTTC. Amino acids: CASSVAHSRNANEQFF. The variable domain in full, with the rest retrieved from reference TRBV9 and TRBJ2-1, is DSGVTQTPKHLITATGQRVTLRCSPRSGDLSVYWYQQSLDQGLQFLIQYYNGEERAKGNILERFSAQQFPDLHSELNLSSLELGDSALYFCASSVAHSRNANEQFFGPGTRLTVL.

The V gene is TRBV9, the J gene TRBJ2-5; D call uncertain. The CDR3 runs 13 residues. Trimming shortened V by 1 base and J by 1 base, and 5 bases separated the two germline ends. Germline V gives CDR1 SGDLS, CDR2 YYNGEE. The CDR3 DNA is TGTGCCAGCAGCGTAAACCCCCAAGAGACCCAGTACTTC. Translating gives CASSVNPQETQYF.

The chain has TRBV28 and TRBJ2-7; 7 bases agree with TRBD1. Germline loops: CDR1 MDHEN, CDR2 SYDVKM. The V and J ends lost 8 bases and 3 bases, in that order; junction bases with no gene match: 10. The CDR3 contains 14 residues. Written as DNA, the CDR3 is TGTGCCAGCTGTCAGAGGGACAGAGTCTACGAGCAGTACTTC. Its protein product is CASCQRDRVYEQYF. Together with reference TRBV28 and TRBJ2-7, the CDR3 gives the full variable domain: DVKVTQSSRYLVKRTGEKVFLECVQDMDHENMFWYRQDPGLGLRLIYFSYDVKMKEKGDIPEGYSVSREKKERFSLILESASTNQTSMYLCASCQRDRVYEQYFGPGTRLTVT.

The chain uses TRBV5-4 and TRBJ1-3, with D uncertain. The CDR3 contains 16 residues. Trimming stripped 3 bases from V and 2 bases from J, with 15 bases between. The germline V gene has CDR1 SGHNT and CDR2 YYREEE (reference sequence). The CDR3 nucleotides are TGTGCCAGCAGCTCTGGTGGATATGACGCTGGAAACACCATATATTTT. It translates to CASSSGGYDAGNTIYF.

The J gene is TRBJ2-3, the V gene TRBV2; D is uncertain. Germline V gives CDR1 SNHLY, CDR2 FYNNEI. The V end was cut by 4 bases, the J end by 4 bases, with 9 bases between. The CDR3 consists of 13 residues. CDR3 protein: CASSGATSDTQYF. DNA of the CDR3: TGTGCCAGCAGTGGGGCTACCTCAGATACGCAGTATTTT.

This clone was seen just once. The rearrangement uses TRBV2 and TRBJ2-5; 8 nucleotides line up with TRBD2. The trim removed 6 bases at V and 4 bases at J, leaving 10 bases unmatched. The germline V gene has CDR1 SNHLY and CDR2 FYNNEI. The CDR3 contains 15 residues. The CDR3 DNA reads TGTGCCAGCAGCAAGCTTGGACTAGCTGGAGAGACCCAGTACTTC. Translation gives CASSKLGLAGETQYF.

The rearrangement joins TRBV7-2 to TRBJ2-7, with TRBD2 identical over 8 bases. Per the germline V gene, CDR1 is SGHTA and CDR2 is FQGNSA. CDR3 length: 16 amino acids. Trimming took 6 bases from V and 3 from J; bases not matched to a gene: 13. The CDR3: CASRVRRGAGDYEQYF. DNA of the CDR3: TGTGCCAGCAGGGTACGGCGGGGGGCCGGAGACTACGAGCAGTACTTC.

V usage is TRBV19 and J usage is TRBJ2-2; D gene unclear. Trimming cost V 5 bases and J 4 bases, with 14 bases left between them. The CDR3 is made up of 15 amino acids. From germline, CDR1 is LNHDA and CDR2 SQIVND (reference sequence). This chain's CDR3 is CASSLETPITGELFF. CDR3 DNA sequence: TGTGCCAGTAGTCTTGAGACCCCGATCACCGGGGAGCTGTTTTTT.

This clone showed up just a few times. The genes are TRBV7-9 and TRBJ2-7, with 11 bases aligning to TRBD1. The CDR3 has 14 amino acids. Trimming cost V 5 bases and J 6 bases; bases outside gene matches: 6. CDR1 SEHNR and CDR2 FQNEAQ come from the germline V gene (reference sequence). CDR3 DNA: TGTGCCAGCAGCCCGAGGACAGGGGGCGGCGAGCAGTACTTC. Residues: CASSPRTGGGEQYF. The entire variable domain, with the rest obtained from reference TRBV7-9 and TRBJ2-7, is as follows: DTGVSQNPRHKITKRGQNVTFRCDPISEHNRLYWYRQTLGQGPEFLTYFQNEAQLEKSRLLSDRFSAERPKGSFSTLEIQRTEQGDSAMYLCASSPRTGGGEQYFGPGTRLTVT.

The chain carries TRBV29-1 and TRBJ1-6; TRBD1 agrees at 7 bases. Germline loops: CDR1 SQVTM, CDR2 ANQGSEA. The CDR3 has 12 amino acids. The J segment lost 9 bases and the V segment lost 6 bases, leaving 5 bases of the junction unmatched. CDR3 DNA sequence: TGCAGCGTCAAACAGGGGACTTCACCCCTCCACTTT. Its protein is CSVKQGTSPLHF.

The chain is built from TRBV25-1 and TRBJ2-3; D remains unclear. The germline V and J ends were trimmed by 7 bases and 0 bases, with 14 bases remaining between them. The CDR3 is 15 amino acids. Germline CDR1 is MGHDK and CDR2 is SYGVNS. For the CDR3, the DNA is TGTGCCAGCACCTCCCCTCGAGCGAGCACAGATACGCAGTATTTT. Protein: CASTSPRASTDTQYF.

The J gene is TRBJ1-5, the V gene TRBV6-5; TRBD1 matches 7 bases. Germline CDR1 and CDR2: MNHEY and SVGAGI. V lost 7 bases, J lost 7 bases, and 13 bases stayed unmatched. The CDR3 is 15 residues long. CDR3 in DNA: TGTGCCAGCACCGCAGGGGGGGGAGAGGGCCAGCCCCAGCATTTT. Translation gives CASTAGGGEGQPQHF.

The chain combines TRBV2 with TRBJ1-5; a possible D gene is TRBD1 (6 bases). The CDR3 totals 14 residues. The germline CDR1 and CDR2 sequences are SNHLY and FYNNEI. V was pared by 3 bases and J by 7 bases, with 13 bases between. CDR3 sequence: CASSEQGWQQPQHF. As DNA, the CDR3 is TGTGCCAGCAGTGAGCAGGGGTGGCAACAGCCCCAGCATTTT.

The J gene is TRBJ2-6, the V gene TRBV14; possibly TRBD2 for D (5 bases). V was clipped by 4 bases and J by 0 bases, with 7 bases between them. The CDR3 sequence is 15 residues long. Germline CDR1 and CDR2: SGHDN and FVKESK. CDR3 residues: CASSRDYSGANVLTF. The CDR3 region has the DNA TGTGCCAGCAGCCGAGACTACTCTGGGGCCAACGTCCTGACTTTC. Full variable domain (rest looked up from reference TRBV14 and TRBJ2-6): EAGVTQFPSHSVIEKGQTVTLRCDPISGHDNLYWYRRVMGKEIKFLLHFVKESKQDESGMPNNRFLAERTGGTYSTLKVQPAELEDSGVYFCASSRDYSGANVLTFGAGSRLTVL.

The chain is built from TRBV7-2 and TRBJ2-1; 13 nucleotides line up with TRBD2. The V segment lost 7 bases and the J segment 9 bases; nucleotides outside the gene matches: 6. In germline, CDR1 is SGHTA, CDR2 FQGNSA. The CDR3 sequence is 14 residues long. The DNA for the CDR3 is TGTGCCAGCACCAGACTAGCGGGAGGCGGTGAGCAGTTCTTC. Its translation is CASTRLAGGGEQFF.

The genes are TRBV4-1 and TRBJ2-1; D is unresolved. The CDR3 totals 15 residues. The ends were cut back, 4 bases at V and 4 bases at J, with 14 bases in the middle. Germline loops: CDR1 MGHRA, CDR2 YSYEKL. In nucleotides, the CDR3 is TGCGCCAGCAGCCTCCTAGGGCTATGGTACAATGAGCAGTTCTTC. Translation: CASSLLGLWYNEQFF.

The genes are TRBV13 and TRBJ2-3, with a tentative D call TRBD1 (8 bases). The CDR3 runs to 17 residues. CDR1 is PRHDT and CDR2 is FYEKMQ in the germline V gene (reference sequence). V was pared by 5 bases and J by 5 bases, with 23 bases between. The CDR3 protein is CASSPGGGGRRGDTQYF. The CDR3 DNA follows: TGTGCCAGCAGCCCAGGGGGCGGGGGCCGTCGAGGAGATACGCAGTATTTT.